The 25 T cell receptor beta chains below were found in one sample sequenced in a study of blood T cell repertoires in COVID-19. Clones were sequenced by immunoSEQ multiplex PCR, and TCRdb holds only the in-frame ones, with some missing. The sample has nearly 200,000 clones; around four fifths are singletons. Specimen: peripheral blood. These receptors all come from a human donor in a cohort sampled during active COVID-19.

The CDR3 sequence: CASSFEGASVGNTIYF. The CDR3 coding sequence is TGTGCCAGCAGTTTTGAGGGGGCGAGTGTCGGAAACACCATATATTTT. The V and J genes are TRBV6-6 and TRBJ1-3; 7 bases fit TRBD1. The CDR3 extends over 16 amino acids. Germline V CDR1 and CDR2: MNHNY, SVGAGI (reference sequence). V was pared by 4 bases and J by 4 bases, with 10 bases of the junction left unmatched.

This sequence joins TRBV28 and TRBJ2-2; 8 bases are shared with TRBD1. The V gene end was trimmed by 5 bases and the J gene end by 6 bases; junction bases not matched to a gene: 8. The CDR3 length is 15 residues. The germline V gene encodes CDR1 MDHEN and CDR2 SYDVKM. The CDR3, as DNA: TGTGCCAGCAGTCTCCGACAGGGGCACTCCGGGGAGCTGTTTTTT. It specifies CASSLRQGHSGELFF.

This chain connects TRBV27 to TRBJ1-2; 10 nucleotides line up with TRBD1. CDR3 length equals 15 residues. The trim removed 2 bases at V and 7 bases at J, leaving 7 bases unmatched. Germline assignment: CDR1 MNHEY and CDR2 SMNVEV (reference sequence). The DNA of the CDR3 is TGTGCCAGCAGTTTACGCCCGACAGGGGGCTTTGGCTACACCTTC. Protein: CASSLRPTGGFGYTF.

This clone was recorded once. This chain links TRBV5-4 with TRBJ1-4; 7 bases fit TRBD1. The CDR3 sequence is 16 residues long. Germline CDR1 and CDR2: SGHNT and YYREEE (reference sequence). J was trimmed by 10 bases and V by 3 bases; bases with no gene match: 15. This CDR3 reads CASSSTPGQRTGKLFF. Here the CDR3 DNA reads TGTGCCAGCAGCTCCACCCCGGGACAGCGTACTGGAAAACTGTTTTTT.

This sequence joins TRBV3-1 (or the pseudogene TRBV3-2) and TRBJ1-6; TRBD1 matches at 8 bases. V lost 3 bases to trimming and J lost 7 bases; unmatched junction nucleotides: 5. The CDR3 totals 15 residues. Germline V lookup: CDR1 LGHDT, CDR2 YNNKEL (reference sequence). The CDR3, as DNA: TGTGCCAGCAGCCACGGGCAGGGGGCGAATTCACCCCTCCACTTT. This translates into CASSHGQGANSPLHF.

The rearrangement joins TRBV5-1 to TRBJ1-1; TRBD1 aligns across 7 bases. V trimming: 4 bases; J trimming: 14 bases; junction bases outside the gene matches: 17. Germline V lookup: CDR1 SGHRS, CDR2 YFSETQ. This CDR3 comprises 14 residues. CDR3 region: CASSLRQGQSHSFF. CDR3 nucleotide sequence: TGCGCCAGCAGCCTCCGACAGGGCCAAAGTCACAGCTTCTTT. The full variable domain, completed using reference TRBV5-1 and TRBJ1-1, is KAGVTQTPRYLIKTRGQQVTLSCSPISGHRSVSWYQQTPGQGLQFLFEYFSETQRNKGNFPGRFSGRQFSNSRSEMNVSTLELGDSALYLCASSLRQGQSHSFFGQGTRLTVV.

This chain connects TRBV14 to TRBJ1-6; unclear D gene. The CDR3 length is 13 residues. The V and J ends lost 3 bases and 10 bases respectively, with 10 bases between them. Germline CDR1 SGHDN, CDR2 FVKESK. CDR3 in DNA: TGTGCCAGCAGCCACAGAGGCAAATCACCCCTCCACTTT. It translates to CASSHRGKSPLHF.

This clone occurred once. The chain recombines TRBV2 with TRBJ2-7; D perhaps matches TRBD2 (6 bases). Germline loops: CDR1 SNHLY, CDR2 FYNNEI. V was cut by 4 bases and J by 9 bases, with 19 bases left in between. This CDR3 spans 14 amino acids. CDR3 sequence reads: CASSVGGPLVGQYF. CDR3 nucleotide sequence: TGTGCCAGCAGTGTCGGGGGTCCCTTAGTGGGGCAGTACTTC.

J is TRBJ1-2 and V is TRBV5-1, with 7 bases matching TRBD1. The V gene's germline CDR1 is SGHRS and CDR2 YFSETQ. This CDR3 has 14 amino acids. The V and J ends lost 1 base and 5 bases, in that order; junction bases with no gene match: 5. The CDR3 DNA reads TGCGCCAGCAGCTTGATGTCAGGGGGTTATGGCTACACCTTC. This codes for CASSLMSGGYGYTF.

This chain joins TRBV4-1 and TRBJ1-3; TRBD1 matches 12 bases. The germline V gene has CDR1 MGHRA and CDR2 YSYEKL. The CDR3 totals 20 residues. J was trimmed by 1 base and V by 0 bases; bases with no gene match: 10. The CDR3 DNA follows: TGCGCCAGCAGCCAAGATCTGGGACAGGGGGCGACTCGGTCTGGAAACACCATATATTTT. This gives the protein CASSQDLGQGATRSGNTIYF.

The chain couples TRBV10-3 to TRBJ2-1, with TRBD2 identical over 11 bases. The ends lost 4 bases at V and 7 bases at J; junction bases unmatched: 15. The CDR3 contains 18 residues. The germline gives CDR1 ENHRY, CDR2 SYGVKD. The CDR3, as DNA: TGTGCCATCAGTGGAGGTGTGGGTAGCGGGGGGGCTGGGAATGAGCAGTTCTTC. This translates into CAISGGVGSGGAGNEQFF.

The chain carries TRBV9 and TRBJ2-2, with D tentatively TRBD1 (6 bases). Trimming stripped 5 bases from V and 3 bases from J, with 14 bases between. Looked up from germline, CDR1 is SGDLS and CDR2 is YYNGEE. The length of the CDR3 is 15 residues. The CDR3 spells CASRMGQGYTGELFF. CDR3 DNA sequence: TGTGCCAGCAGGATGGGCCAGGGGTACACCGGGGAGCTGTTTTTT. Full variable domain (outside the CDR3, taken from reference TRBV9 and TRBJ2-2): DSGVTQTPKHLITATGQRVTLRCSPRSGDLSVYWYQQSLDQGLQFLIQYYNGEERAKGNILERFSAQQFPDLHSELNLSSLELGDSALYFCASRMGQGYTGELFFGEGSRLTVL.

The rearrangement links TRBV2 to TRBJ2-7; tentative D call: TRBD1 (5 bases). Trimming took 4 bases from V and 2 from J, leaving 12 bases between them. Germline lookup yields CDR1 SNHLY and CDR2 FYNNEI. The CDR3 length is 14 residues. The CDR3 here is CASSGQIKPYEQYV. CDR3 coding DNA: TGTGCCAGCAGTGGACAGATAAAACCCTACGAGCAGTACGTC.

The chain uses TRBV5-8 and TRBJ2-7; TRBD1 matches 7 bases. CDR3 length equals 15 residues. Looked up from germline, CDR1 is SGHTS and CDR2 is YDEGEE. The junction had 5 bases not matched to a gene; V was cut back by 0 bases and J by 2 bases. The chain's CDR3 is CASSLGGQVAYEQYF. The CDR3 bases are TGTGCCAGCAGCTTGGGAGGACAGGTCGCCTACGAGCAGTACTTC. Complete variable domain (other parts from reference TRBV5-8 and TRBJ2-7): EAGVTQSPTHLIKTRGQQATLRCSPISGHTSVYWYQQALGLGLQFLLWYDEGEERNRGNFPPRFSGRQFPNYSSELNVNALELEDSALYLCASSLGGQVAYEQYFGPGTRLTVT.

This clone appeared many times. The same CDR3 is also encoded by other DNA sequences in this sample. The chain uses TRBV6-6 and TRBJ1-2; maybe TRBD1 (5 bases). CDR3 length: 13 residues. Germline V lookup: CDR1 MNHNY, CDR2 SVGAGI (reference sequence). V gave up 6 bases and J gave up 1 base, with 9 bases separating them. This chain's CDR3 is CASSSDSNYGYTF. The DNA of the CDR3 is TGTGCCAGCAGCAGCGACAGTAACTATGGCTACACCTTC.

This clone appeared a single time. This rearrangement joins TRBV5-5 to TRBJ1-1; D may be TRBD1 (5 bases). Germline V gives CDR1 SGHKS, CDR2 YYEKEE (reference sequence). V was cut by 0 bases and J by 3 bases, with 15 bases left in between. The CDR3 extends over 16 amino acids. In DNA, the CDR3 is TGTGCCAGCAGCTTGGCCTTTGGGGCTCGGTACACTGAAGCTTTCTTT. Translation: CASSLAFGARYTEAFF.

The chain links TRBV7-3 to TRBJ2-2, with D perhaps matching TRBD1 (5 bases). Germline CDR1 and CDR2: SGHTA and FQGTGA. The CDR3 runs 16 residues. Trimming pared 5 bases from V and 6 bases from J, leaving 19 bases between. The CDR3 loop is CASSPDPAGWPGELFF. CDR3 nucleotide sequence: TGTGCCAGCAGCCCCGATCCGGCAGGGTGGCCCGGGGAGCTGTTTTTT. The variable domain in full, completed from reference TRBV7-3 and TRBJ2-2, reads GAGVSQTPSNKVTEKGKYVELRCDPISGHTALYWYRQSLGQGPEFLIYFQGTGAADDSGLPNDRFFAVRPEGSVSTLKIQRTERGDSAVYLCASSPDPAGWPGELFFGEGSRLTVL.

Comments on this clone: At one of its ends the junction is not consistent with the germline gene, which may arise from a read error. V usage is TRBV7-7 and J usage is TRBJ2-5, with D perhaps TRBD2 (6 bases). This CDR3 region has 15 residues. Germline V CDR1 and CDR2: SSHAT, FNYEAQ (reference sequence). Written as DNA, the CDR3 is TGTGCTAGCAGCCTGAACCGGGGGTCCCAAGAGACCCAGTACTTC. Translation gives CASSLNRGSQETQYF.

Ten or more counts support this clone. J is TRBJ2-2 and V is TRBV4-2; no reliable D call. This CDR3 region has 16 residues. The germline gives CDR1 LGHNA, CDR2 YNFKEQ. Between the trimmed V and J ends, which lost 0 bases and 5 bases, there was a span of 13 bases. The CDR3 is CASSQDPRLQTGELFF. CDR3 nucleotide sequence: TGTGCCAGCAGCCAAGATCCCCGCCTCCAGACCGGGGAGCTGTTTTTT.

This rearrangement joins TRBV9 to TRBJ2-7; possible D gene TRBD2, 5 bases. Germline V gene sequence: CDR1 SGDLS, CDR2 YYNGEE. The CDR3 covers 14 residues. The ends were cut back, 4 bases at V and 3 bases at J, with 14 bases in the middle. CDR3 DNA: TGTGCCAGCAGCCTGACGTTAGGAGGCTACGAGCAGTACTTC. Translating gives CASSLTLGGYEQYF.

The V call is TRBV5-1, the J call TRBJ1-2, with D maybe TRBD1 (6 bases). Germline lookup yields CDR1 SGHRS and CDR2 YFSETQ. The CDR3 contains 13 residues. V lost 4 bases and J lost 5, with 12 bases in between. The CDR3 DNA follows: TGCGCCAGCAGCAACAGGGATCTTTATGGCTACACCTTC. It specifies CASSNRDLYGYTF. Supplemented by reference TRBV5-1 and TRBJ1-2, the full variable domain reads KAGVTQTPRYLIKTRGQQVTLSCSPISGHRSVSWYQQTPGQGLQFLFEYFSETQRNKGNFPGRFSGRQFSNSRSEMNVSTLELGDSALYLCASSNRDLYGYTFGSGTRLTVV.

The chain couples TRBV28 to TRBJ2-3, with 8 bases aligning to TRBD1. Germline CDR1 and CDR2: MDHEN and SYDVKM. The CDR3 consists of 13 residues. The J segment lost 4 bases and the V segment lost 4 bases, leaving 1 base of the junction unmatched. DNA for the CDR3: TGTGCCAGCAGTTCGGGACAGGCAGATACGCAGTATTTT. Amino acid sequence: CASSSGQADTQYF.

As regards this clone: The sample contains more than one DNA sequence encoding this CDR3. The V gene is TRBV2, the J gene TRBJ2-3; TRBD2 agrees at 11 bases. The CDR3 length is 15 residues. Losses at the gene ends were 2 bases for V and 6 bases for J; bases not matched to a gene: 4. Germline CDR1 reads SNHLY; CDR2 reads FYNNEI. The CDR3 DNA reads as TGTGCCAGCAGTGAACTAGCGGGGGGAGGGGATACGCAGTATTTT. Translated, it gives CASSELAGGGDTQYF.

The chain links TRBV10-3 to TRBJ2-3; 9 nucleotides agree with TRBD2. The CDR3 spans 16 residues. Germline V gene data show CDR1 as ENHRY and CDR2 as SYGVKD. V was pared by 6 bases and J by 0 bases, with 7 bases of the junction left unmatched. CDR3 DNA sequence: TGTGCCATCAGATTAGGCGGGGGGGCGAGCACAGATACGCAGTATTTT. Its protein is CAIRLGGGASTDTQYF.

The count of this clone is one. CDR3 in DNA: TGTGCCAGCAGCCCCGTCCGGGCAGGGGGTTGGACCCAGTACTTC. Protein sequence: CASSPVRAGGWTQYF. V and J are TRBV11-2 and TRBJ2-5, with 7 nucleotides matching TRBD1. This CDR3 is 15 amino acids long. Losses at the gene ends were 5 bases for V and 7 bases for J; bases not matched to a gene: 13. Germline values: CDR1 SGHAT, CDR2 FQNNGV. Full variable domain (remainder filled in from reference TRBV11-2 and TRBJ2-5): EAGVAQSPRYKIIEKRQSVAFWCNPISGHATLYWYQQILGQGPKLLIQFQNNGVVDDSQLPKDRFSAERLKGVDSTLKIQPAKLEDSAVYLCASSPVRAGGWTQYFGPGTRLLVL.